Below are 4 T cell receptor beta chains sequenced from a single sample in a study of T cell changes during pregnancy in multiple sclerosis (dated by TCRdb to 2018 to 2020). The library relied on the immunoSEQ multiplex PCR assay. As stored in TCRdb, this immuneACCESS dataset retains in-frame rearrangements with V and J assigned. A fraction of the clones does not appear; measured against another copy, unresolved V genes explain less than half of the discrepancy, and the remainder lacks a known reason. The sample table contains tens of thousands of clones; only one count was recorded for around 92% of them. Clones ranked in the top ten supply 1.3% to 1.5% of the sample. This sample comprised peripheral blood, obtained in the second trimester of pregnancy. The receptor set was obtained from a female donor in good health, enrolled as a control in a pregnancy study.

The CDR3 DNA follows: TGTGCCAGCAGCCGGACAGGTTTAGCCAAAAACATTCAGTACTTC. Amino acid sequence: CASSRTGLAKNIQYF. This rearrangement joins TRBV28 to TRBJ2-4; 7 nucleotides align to TRBD1. CDR3 length equals 15 residues. Looked up from germline, CDR1 is MDHEN and CDR2 is SYDVKM. J was trimmed by 0 bases and V by 6 bases; bases with no gene match: 5.

The genes are TRBV7-9 and TRBJ2-1; 11 bases align to TRBD2. The CDR3 runs 15 residues. V shed 1 base and J 8 bases; nucleotides not matched to a gene: 4. CDR1 and CDR2 (germline): SEHNR, FQNEAQ (reference sequence). In nucleotides, the CDR3 is TGTGCCAGCAGCTTAGTAACTAGCGGGAGCGATGAGCAGTTCTTC. Protein product: CASSLVTSGSDEQFF.

This sequence joins TRBV18 and TRBJ2-2, with D perhaps TRBD1 (5 bases). The CDR3 spans 14 residues. V was clipped by 4 bases and J by 2 bases, with 8 bases between them. Germline V gene sequence: CDR1 KGHSH, CDR2 LQKENI. The CDR3 DNA sequence: TGTGCCAGCTCACGGGGCCTCAACACCGGGGAGCTGTTTTTT. The encoded protein is CASSRGLNTGELFF.

The sample holds one count of this clone. This chain uses TRBV11-2 with TRBJ2-7; 10 positions match TRBD1. The J segment lost 5 bases and the V segment lost 5 bases, leaving 6 bases of the junction unmatched. Germline V lookup: CDR1 SGHAT, CDR2 FQNNGV. The CDR3 has 14 residues. In DNA, the CDR3 is TGTGCCAGCAGCCCCGGACAGGGGGTCGACGAGCAGTACTTC. This gives the protein CASSPGQGVDEQYF.